This T cell receptor beta chain is from a study of blood T cell repertoires in COVID-19. Across the whole study: The United States, Italy and Spain were the sources of the acute and convalescent COVID-19 samples.

How the authors handled the data: Counts of nucleated cells, estimated from reference gene primer amplification, were obtained. Some clones are missing from TCRdb's copy, which holds only in-frame ones; the method was immunoSEQ multiplex PCR. That table is the source of V, J and clone size, and D and trimming were worked out from the DNA. Of about 130,000 clones in the sample, approximately 82% were seen once. V shed 6 bases and J shed 5 bases, with 12 bases lying between them. The germline V gene encodes CDR1 SGHRS and CDR2 YFSETQ. The CDR3 has 14 residues. V and J are TRBV5-1 and TRBJ1-6, with D possibly being TRBD1 (6 bases). The receptor's source is a man aged 35-49 years with active or convalescent COVID-19. Sequenced material: peripheral blood. The CDR3 nucleotides are TGCGCCAGCAACACCGGACAGCATAATTCACCCCTCCACTTT. It translates to CASNTGQHNSPLHF. Variable domain in full (rest from reference TRBV5-1 and TRBJ1-6): KAGVTQTPRYLIKTRGQQVTLSCSPISGHRSVSWYQQTPGQGLQFLFEYFSETQRNKGNFPGRFSGRQFSNSRSEMNVSTLELGDSALYLCASNTGQHNSPLHFGNGTRLTVT.